These 7 T cell receptor beta chains were sequenced from one sample in a study of blood T cells in healthy people across ages. The use of a sample-barcoded 5' primer and a J-beta primer mix characterized a second PCR of 7 to 11 cycles. TCRdb reprocessed the 5' RACE reads with MiXCR, giving one entry per CDR3 protein. The table has 700,000 to 900,000 distinct CDR3 sequences, approximately 55% seen once. The specimen was blood. These receptors were taken from a man aged 80 or over in good health.

This clonotype showed up just a few times. V gene TRBV5-1 combines with J gene TRBJ1-2; weak D call: TRBD1 (6 bases). The CDR3 extends over 16 amino acids. Trimming removed 1 base from V and 7 bases from J, with 20 bases in between. The germline V gene has CDR1 SGHRS and CDR2 YFSETQ. The CDR3 DNA follows: TGCGCCAGCAGCTTGTACGTCTCGCAGGGGTTCGGTGGCTACACCTTC. This encodes CASSLYVSQGFGGYTF.

This rearrangement joins TRBV20-1 to TRBJ2-7, with D hard to call. There are 14 residues in the CDR3. Germline CDR1 DFQATT, CDR2 SNEGSKA (reference sequence). The V gene lost 0 bases and the J gene lost 1 base, with 10 bases spanning the gap. CDR3 in DNA: TGCAGTGCTAGAGAAGCGAGAGCTTCCTACGAGCAGTACTTC. Its protein is CSAREARASYEQYF.

The chain carries TRBV6-2 or TRBV6-3 and TRBJ1-4; no definite D call. The CDR3 spans 12 residues. V was trimmed by 0 bases and J by 10 bases, leaving 6 bases between them. Germline V gene sequence: CDR1 MNHEY, CDR2 SVGEGT. This chain's CDR3 is CASSYSTTKLFF. The CDR3 DNA reads as TGTGCCAGCAGTTACTCCACCACAAAACTGTTTTTT.

J is TRBJ2-1 and V is TRBV5-1, with 13 bases lining up with TRBD2. The CDR3 sequence is 16 residues long. With 4 bases clipped from V and 5 bases from J, the junction kept 6 bases outside the gene matches. Germline V lookup: CDR1 SGHRS, CDR2 YFSETQ. CDR3 coding DNA: TGCGCCAGCAGCGACGGACTAGCGGGGGTCCACAATGAGCAGTTCTTC. It yields the protein CASSDGLAGVHNEQFF.

In the case of this clonotype: Sequence at one end of the junction differs from germline and may be a read error. The gene calls are TRBV6-5 and TRBJ2-5; maybe TRBD1 (5 bases). Matching the DNA end better, TRBJ2-7 makes the J call doubtful. The CDR3 runs 13 residues. Germline CDR1 reads MNHEY; CDR2 reads SVGAGI. CDR3 nucleotides: TGTGCCAGTAGTTACTCAGGGTTCGGCGAGCAGTACTTC. The encoded protein is CASSYSGFGEQYF.

This clonotype was seen only a few times. The chain carries TRBV20-1 and TRBJ2-5; no clear D. Germline CDR1 and CDR2: DFQATT and SNEGSKA (reference sequence). With 4 bases removed from V and 11 bases from J, the gap between germline ends came to 14 bases. This CDR3 has 11 residues. The CDR3 protein is CSAKAALEQYF. CDR3 bases: TGCAGTGCTAAGGCGGCCCTGGAGCAGTACTTC.

This chain links TRBV20-1 with TRBJ1-2; D is undetermined. The CDR3 loop spans 13 amino acids. Per the germline V gene, CDR1 is DFQATT and CDR2 is SNEGSKA (reference sequence). V lost 0 bases, J lost 1 base, and 6 bases lay in between. CDR3 DNA sequence: TGCAGTGCTAGAGATGGCAGTAACTATGGCTACACCTTC. Its protein is CSARDGSNYGYTF.